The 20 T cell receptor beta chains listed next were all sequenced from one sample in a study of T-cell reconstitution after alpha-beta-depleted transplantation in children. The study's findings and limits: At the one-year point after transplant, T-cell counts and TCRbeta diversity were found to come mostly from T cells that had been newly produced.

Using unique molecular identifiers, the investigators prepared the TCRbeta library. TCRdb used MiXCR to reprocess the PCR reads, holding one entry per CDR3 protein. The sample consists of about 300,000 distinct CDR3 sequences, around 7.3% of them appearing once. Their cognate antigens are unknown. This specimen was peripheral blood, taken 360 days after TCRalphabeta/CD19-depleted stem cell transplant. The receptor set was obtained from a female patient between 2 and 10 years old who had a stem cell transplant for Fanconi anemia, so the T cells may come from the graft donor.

In nucleotides, the CDR3 is TGTGCCAGCAGCTCCGGGGGGTACGGAACAGATACGCAGTATTTT. Translated, it gives CASSSGGYGTDTQYF. The chain couples TRBV7-3 to TRBJ2-3, with 7 bases lining up with TRBD2. The CDR3 loop spans 15 amino acids. V gave up 4 bases and J gave up 3 bases; unmatched junction bases: 7. The V gene's germline CDR1 is SGHTA and CDR2 FQGTGA.

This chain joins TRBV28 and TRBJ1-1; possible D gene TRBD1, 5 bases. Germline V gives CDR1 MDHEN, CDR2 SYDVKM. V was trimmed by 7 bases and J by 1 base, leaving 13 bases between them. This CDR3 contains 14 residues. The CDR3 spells CASIWGGRNTEAFF. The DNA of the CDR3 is TGTGCCAGCATCTGGGGGGGGAGGAACACTGAAGCTTTCTTT.

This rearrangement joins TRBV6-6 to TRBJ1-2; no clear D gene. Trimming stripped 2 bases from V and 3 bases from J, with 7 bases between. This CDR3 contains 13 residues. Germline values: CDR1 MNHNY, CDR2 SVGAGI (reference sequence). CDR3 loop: CASSYAMDYGYTF. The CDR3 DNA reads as TGTGCCAGCAGTTACGCCATGGACTATGGCTACACCTTC.

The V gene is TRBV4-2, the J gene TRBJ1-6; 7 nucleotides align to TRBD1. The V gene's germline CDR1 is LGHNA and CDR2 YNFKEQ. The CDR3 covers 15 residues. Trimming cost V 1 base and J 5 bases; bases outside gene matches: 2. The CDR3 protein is CASSQGQGNNSPLHF. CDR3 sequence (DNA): TGTGCCAGCAGCCAAGGACAGGGTAATAATTCACCCCTCCACTTT.

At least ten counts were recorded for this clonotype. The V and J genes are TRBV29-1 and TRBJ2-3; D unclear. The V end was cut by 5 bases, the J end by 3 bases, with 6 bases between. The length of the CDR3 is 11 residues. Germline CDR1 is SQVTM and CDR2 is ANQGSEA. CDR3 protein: CSVCMTDTQYF. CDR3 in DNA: TGCAGCGTTTGTATGACAGATACGCAGTATTTT.

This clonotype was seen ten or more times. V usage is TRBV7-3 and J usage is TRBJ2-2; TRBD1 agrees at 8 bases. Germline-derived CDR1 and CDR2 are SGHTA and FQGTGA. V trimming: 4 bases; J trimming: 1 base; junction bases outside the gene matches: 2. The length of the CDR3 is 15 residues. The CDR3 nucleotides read TGTGCCAGCAGCTCCGGGACAGGGAACACCGGGGAGCTGTTTTTT. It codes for CASSSGTGNTGELFF.

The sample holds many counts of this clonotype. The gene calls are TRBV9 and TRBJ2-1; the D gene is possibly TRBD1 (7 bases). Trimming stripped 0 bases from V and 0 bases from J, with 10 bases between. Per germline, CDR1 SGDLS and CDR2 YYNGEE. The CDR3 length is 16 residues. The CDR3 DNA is TGTGCCAGCAGCGTAGCGGGGGACAGCTCCTACAATGAGCAGTTCTTC. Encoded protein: CASSVAGDSSYNEQFF.

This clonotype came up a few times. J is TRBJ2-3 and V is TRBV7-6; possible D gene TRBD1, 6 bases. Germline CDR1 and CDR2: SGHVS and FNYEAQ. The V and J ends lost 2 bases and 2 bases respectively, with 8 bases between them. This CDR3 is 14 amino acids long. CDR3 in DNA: TGTGCCAGCAGCTTATGGGACAACACAGATACGCAGTATTTT. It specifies CASSLWDNTDTQYF.

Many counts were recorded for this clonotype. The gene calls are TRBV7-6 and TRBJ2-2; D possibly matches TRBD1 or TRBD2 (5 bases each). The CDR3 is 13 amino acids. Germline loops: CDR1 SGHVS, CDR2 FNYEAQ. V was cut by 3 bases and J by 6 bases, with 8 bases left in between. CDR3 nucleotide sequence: TGTGCCAGCAGCTTGGGACCTGCCGGGGAGCTGTTTTTT. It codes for CASSLGPAGELFF. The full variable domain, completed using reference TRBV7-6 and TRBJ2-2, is GAGVSQSPRYKVTKRGQDVALRCDPISGHVSLYWYRQALGQGPEFLTYFNYEAQQDKSGLPNDRFSAERPEGSISTLTIQRTEQRDSAMYRCASSLGPAGELFFGEGSRLTVL.

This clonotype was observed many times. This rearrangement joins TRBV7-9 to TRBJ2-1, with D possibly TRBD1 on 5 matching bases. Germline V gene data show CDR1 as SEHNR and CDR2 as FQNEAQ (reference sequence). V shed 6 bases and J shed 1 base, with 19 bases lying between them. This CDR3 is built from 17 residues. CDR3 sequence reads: CASRLQLGVESYNEQFF. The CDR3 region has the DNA TGTGCCAGCAGACTACAGTTAGGGGTGGAGTCCTACAATGAGCAGTTCTTC.

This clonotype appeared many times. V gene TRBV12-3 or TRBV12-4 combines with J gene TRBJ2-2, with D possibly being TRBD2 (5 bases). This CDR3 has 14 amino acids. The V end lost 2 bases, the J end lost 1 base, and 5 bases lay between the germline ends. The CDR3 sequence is CASSLRENTGELFF. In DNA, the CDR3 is TGTGCCAGCAGTTTACGGGAGAACACCGGGGAGCTGTTTTTT.

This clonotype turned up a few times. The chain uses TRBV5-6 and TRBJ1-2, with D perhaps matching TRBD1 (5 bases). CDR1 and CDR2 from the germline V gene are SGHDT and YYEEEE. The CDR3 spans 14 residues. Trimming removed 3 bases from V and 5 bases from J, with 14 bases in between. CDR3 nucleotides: TGTGCCAGCAGCTGGGGCCCGGGCGCGTATGGCTACACCTTC. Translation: CASSWGPGAYGYTF. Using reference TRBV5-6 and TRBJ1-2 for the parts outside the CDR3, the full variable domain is DAGVTQSPTHLIKTRGQQVTLRCSPKSGHDTVSWYQQALGQGPQFIFQYYEEEERQRGNFPDRFSGHQFPNYSSELNVNALLLGDSALYLCASSWGPGAYGYTFGSGTRLTVV.

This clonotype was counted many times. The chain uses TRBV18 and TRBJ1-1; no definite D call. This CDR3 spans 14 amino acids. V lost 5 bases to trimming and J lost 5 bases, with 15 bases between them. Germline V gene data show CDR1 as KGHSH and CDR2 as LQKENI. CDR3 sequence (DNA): TGTGCCAGCTCAACCTTGAGGCGCTATACTGAAGCTTTCTTT. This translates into CASSTLRRYTEAFF. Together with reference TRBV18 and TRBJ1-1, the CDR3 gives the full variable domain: NAGVMQNPRHLVRRRGQEARLRCSPMKGHSHVYWYRQLPEEGLKFMVYLQKENIIDESGMPKERFSAEFPKEGPSILRIQQVVRGDSAAYFCASSTLRRYTEAFFGQGTRLTVV.

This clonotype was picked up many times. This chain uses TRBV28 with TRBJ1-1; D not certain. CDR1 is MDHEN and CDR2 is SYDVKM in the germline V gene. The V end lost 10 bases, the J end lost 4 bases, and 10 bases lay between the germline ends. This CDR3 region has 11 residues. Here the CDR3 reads CATHRSTEAFF. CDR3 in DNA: TGTGCCACCCACCGGAGCACTGAAGCTTTCTTT.

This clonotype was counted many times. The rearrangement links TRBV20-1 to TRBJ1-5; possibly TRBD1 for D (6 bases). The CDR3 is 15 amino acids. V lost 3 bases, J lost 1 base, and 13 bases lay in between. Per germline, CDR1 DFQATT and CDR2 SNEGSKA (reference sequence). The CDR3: CSASFGTGSNQPQHF. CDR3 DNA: TGCAGTGCTAGCTTCGGAACAGGGAGCAATCAGCCCCAGCATTTT.

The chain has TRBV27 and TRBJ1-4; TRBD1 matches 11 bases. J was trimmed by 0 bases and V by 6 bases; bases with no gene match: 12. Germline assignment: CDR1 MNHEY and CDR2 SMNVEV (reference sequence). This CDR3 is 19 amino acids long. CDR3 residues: CASRTWGTGGLATNEKLFF. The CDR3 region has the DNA TGTGCCAGCAGAACATGGGGGACAGGGGGGCTTGCAACTAATGAAAAACTGTTTTTT.

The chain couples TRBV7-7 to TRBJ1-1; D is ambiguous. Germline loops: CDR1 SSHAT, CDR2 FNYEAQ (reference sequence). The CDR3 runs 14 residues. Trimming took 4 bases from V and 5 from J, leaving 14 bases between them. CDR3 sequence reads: CASSSISGKTEAFF. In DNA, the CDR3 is TGTGCCAGCAGCTCGATCAGTGGGAAGACTGAAGCTTTCTTT.

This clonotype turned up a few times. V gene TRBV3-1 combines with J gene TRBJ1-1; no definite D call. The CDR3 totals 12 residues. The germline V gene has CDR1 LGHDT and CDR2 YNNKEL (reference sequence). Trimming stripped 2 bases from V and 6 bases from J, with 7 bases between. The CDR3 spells CASSQPGPEAFF. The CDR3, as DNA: TGTGCCAGCAGCCAACCAGGTCCTGAAGCTTTCTTT.

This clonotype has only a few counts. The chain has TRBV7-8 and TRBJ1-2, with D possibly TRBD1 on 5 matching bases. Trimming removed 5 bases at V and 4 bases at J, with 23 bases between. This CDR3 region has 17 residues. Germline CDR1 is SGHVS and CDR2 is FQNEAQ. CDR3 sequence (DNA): TGTGCCAGCAGCGAAAGGCGCTCCGGGGCGTTCACCTATGGCTACACCTTC. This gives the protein CASSERRSGAFTYGYTF. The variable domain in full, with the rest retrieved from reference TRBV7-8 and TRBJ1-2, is GAGVSQSPRYKVAKRGQDVALRCDPISGHVSLFWYQQALGQGPEFLTYFQNEAQLDKSGLPSDRFFAERPEGSVSTLKIQRTQQEDSAVYLCASSERRSGAFTYGYTFGSGTRLTVV.

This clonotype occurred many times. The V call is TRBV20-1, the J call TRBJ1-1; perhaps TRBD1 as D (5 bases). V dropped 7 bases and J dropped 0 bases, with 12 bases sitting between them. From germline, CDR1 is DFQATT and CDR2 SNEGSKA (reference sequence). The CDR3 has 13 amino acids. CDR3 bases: TGCAGTGGCCAGGGCGGCATGAACACTGAAGCTTTCTTT. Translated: CSGQGGMNTEAFF.